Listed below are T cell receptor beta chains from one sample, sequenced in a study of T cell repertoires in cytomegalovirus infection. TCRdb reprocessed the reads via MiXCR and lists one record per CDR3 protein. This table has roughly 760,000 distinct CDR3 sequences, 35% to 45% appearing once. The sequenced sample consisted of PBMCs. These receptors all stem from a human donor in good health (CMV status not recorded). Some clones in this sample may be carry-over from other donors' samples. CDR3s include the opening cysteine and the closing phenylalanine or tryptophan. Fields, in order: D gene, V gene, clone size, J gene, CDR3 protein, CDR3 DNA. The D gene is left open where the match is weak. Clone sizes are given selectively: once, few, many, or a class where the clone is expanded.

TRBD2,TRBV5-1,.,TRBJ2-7,CASSVTSGSYEQYF,TGCGCCAGCAGCGTAACTAGCGGTTCCTACGAGCAGTACTTC
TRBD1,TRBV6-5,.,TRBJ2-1,CASSSYRGRKQFF,TGTGCCAGCTCCTCCTACAGGGGGCGAAAGCAGTTCTTC
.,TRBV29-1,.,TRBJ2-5,CSVRQETQYF,TGCAGCGTTCGACAAGAGACCCAGTACTTC
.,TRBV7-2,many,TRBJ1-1,CASSSIGTVNTEAFF,TGTGCCAGCAGCTCGATCGGGACGGTGAATACTGAAGCTTTCTTT
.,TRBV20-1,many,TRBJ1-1,CSARNGHTEAFF,TGCAGTGCTAGGAACGGTCACACTGAAGCTTTCTTT
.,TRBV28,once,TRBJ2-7,CASSLPRGSGTYEQYF,TGTGCCAGCAGTTTACCCCGAGGTAGCGGCACCTACGAGCAGTACTTC
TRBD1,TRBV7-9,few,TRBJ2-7,CASSLSRDRGSYEQYF,TGTGCCAGCAGCCTAAGCCGGGACAGGGGATCCTACGAGCAGTACTTC
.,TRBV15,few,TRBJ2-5,CATSSYTGPSRGQETQYF,TGTGCCACCAGCAGTTATACAGGGCCTTCGAGGGGCCAAGAGACCCAGTACTTC
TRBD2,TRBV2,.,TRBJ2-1,CASNPSGVSNWNEQFF,TGTGCCAGCAATCCTAGCGGGGTGTCTAATTGGAATGAGCAGTTCTTC
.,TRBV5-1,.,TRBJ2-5,CASSLVGLQETQYF,TGCGCCAGCAGCTTGGTGGGGCTTCAAGAGACCCAGTACTTC
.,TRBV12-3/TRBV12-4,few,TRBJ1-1,CASSKATEAFF,TGTGCCAGCAGCAAAGCCACTGAAGCTTTCTTT
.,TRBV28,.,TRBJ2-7,CASSFHAGGKYEQYF,TGTGCCAGCAGTTTTCATGCAGGGGGGAAGTACGAGCAGTACTTC
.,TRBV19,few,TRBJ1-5,CASSIWGENQPQHF,TGTGCCAGTAGTATCTGGGGGGAAAATCAGCCCCAGCATTTT
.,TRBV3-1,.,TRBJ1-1,CASSPGLQNTEAFF,TGTGCCAGCAGCCCAGGACTACAGAACACTGAAGCTTTCTTT
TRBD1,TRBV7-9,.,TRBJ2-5,CASSTSGQGDQTQYF,TGTGCCAGCTCAACCTCAGGACAGGGTGACCAGACCCAGTACTTC
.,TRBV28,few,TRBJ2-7,CASRSLEGVDYEQYF,TGTGCCAGCAGGTCCTTGGAGGGGGTCGACTACGAGCAGTACTTC
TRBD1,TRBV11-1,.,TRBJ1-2,CASNDDRDRGPNGYTF,TGTGCCAGCAACGACGACCGGGACAGGGGGCCCAATGGCTACACCTTC
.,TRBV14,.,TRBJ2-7,CASRNRGGYEQYF,TGTGCCAGCAGAAACAGGGGAGGGTACGAGCAGTACTTC
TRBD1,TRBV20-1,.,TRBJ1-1,CSARANRGNTEAFF,TGCAGTGCTAGAGCCAACAGGGGGAACACTGAAGCTTTCTTT
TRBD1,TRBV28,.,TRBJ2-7,CASGRTGGYEQYF,TGTGCCAGCGGGCGGACAGGGGGCTACGAGCAGTACTTC
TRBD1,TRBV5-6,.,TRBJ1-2,CASSLQGTTNYGYTF,TGTGCCAGCAGCTTACAGGGGACAACTAACTATGGCTACACCTTC
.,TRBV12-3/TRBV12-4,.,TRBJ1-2,CAEATWDRLRGSYGYTF,TGTGCCGAAGCAACCTGGGACCGCCTAAGGGGTAGCTATGGCTACACCTTC
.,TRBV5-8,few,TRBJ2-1,CASSRAEDSYNEQFF,TGTGCCAGCAGCAGAGCAGAGGACTCCTACAATGAGCAGTTCTTC
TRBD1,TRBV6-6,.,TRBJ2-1,CASRRTGGNNEQFF,TGTGCCAGCAGGAGGACAGGGGGCAACAATGAGCAGTTCTTC
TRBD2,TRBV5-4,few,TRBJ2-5,CASSFVAGESETQYF,TGTGCCAGCAGCTTTGTGGCGGGAGAATCAGAGACCCAGTACTTC